The T cell receptor (beta chain) under discussion was sequenced for a study of blood T cell repertoires in COVID-19. As for the study in general: COVID-19 samples, acute and convalescent, were from the United States, Italy and Spain. The cDNA or gDNA used as material had been derived from T cells, B-cell-depleted T cells, or PBMCs.

Original analysis: Reference gene primers were amplified, and this amplification served to estimate nucleated cell counts. Data came from immunoSEQ multiplex PCR; TCRdb stores just in-frame clones and leaves some out. That table supplies the V and J calls and clone size; D and trimming were determined from the DNA. The sample includes approximately 49,000 clones, roughly 84% seen only once; the top ten take 1.6%. The CDR3 is 13 residues long. The germline CDR1 and CDR2 sequences are MNHNS and SASEGT. V lost 2 bases and J 2 bases, leaving 6 bases between the germline ends. This clonotype was sampled from a man in his fifties or sixties with acute or convalescent COVID-19. Sequencing was carried out using peripheral blood. V is TRBV6-1 and J is TRBJ1-1; the D is unclear. The CDR3 loop reads CASSELRNTEAFF. The CDR3 DNA reads as TGTGCCAGCAGTGAACTGAGAAACACTGAAGCTTTCTTT.